The 31 T cell receptor beta chains given below trace back to one sample, sequenced in a study of blood T cell repertoires in COVID-19. Generated by immunoSEQ multiplex PCR, the TCRdb table keeps only in-frame clones and is missing some. In the table there are roughly 350,000 clones, 80% to 95% of which are singletons. What was sequenced was PBMCs or T cells enriched from blood (not recorded which). The receptors shown here come from a woman younger than 45 who had recovered from COVID-19.

The V call is TRBV20-1, the J call TRBJ2-1, with D perhaps TRBD1 (5 bases). Between the trimmed V and J ends, which lost 3 bases and 5 bases, there was a span of 11 bases. The CDR3 has 13 amino acids. CDR1 and CDR2 from the germline V gene are DFQATT and SNEGSKA (reference sequence). In DNA form, the CDR3 reads TGCAGTGCTAGTTCGGACAACCACAATGAGCAGTTCTTC. This gives the protein CSASSDNHNEQFF.

The chain couples TRBV4-3 to TRBJ2-7; the D gene is possibly TRBD1 (6 bases). The CDR3 consists of 15 residues. CDR1 is LGHNA and CDR2 is YSLEER in the germline V gene. Trimming pared 3 bases from V and 0 bases from J, leaving 12 bases between. CDR3 nucleotides: TGCGCCAGCAGCCAGGGGGACACGAGCTCCTACGAGCAGTACTTC. This codes for CASSQGDTSSYEQYF.

This rearrangement joins TRBV27 to TRBJ2-7, with 8 bases identical to TRBD1. V shed 5 bases and J 2 bases; nucleotides not matched to a gene: 11. The CDR3 runs 16 residues. Germline V gene lookup returns CDR1 MNHEY and CDR2 SMNVEV (reference sequence). CDR3 loop: CASSPPRQGITYEQYF. CDR3 DNA sequence: TGTGCCAGCAGTCCCCCGAGACAGGGGATTACCTACGAGCAGTACTTC.

This clone was recorded once. The CDR3 sequence: CASSLDGTGGRSEQFF. CDR3 in DNA: TGTGCCAGCAGCCTGGATGGGACAGGTGGACGATCTGAGCAGTTCTTC. This chain connects TRBV9 to TRBJ2-1, with TRBD1 matching over 8 bases. This CDR3 spans 16 amino acids. Per the germline V gene, CDR1 is SGDLS and CDR2 is YYNGEE. V lost 4 bases, J lost 9 bases, and 15 bases stayed unmatched. Filled out from reference TRBV9 and TRBJ2-1, the complete variable domain reads DSGVTQTPKHLITATGQRVTLRCSPRSGDLSVYWYQQSLDQGLQFLIQYYNGEERAKGNILERFSAQQFPDLHSELNLSSLELGDSALYFCASSLDGTGGRSEQFFGPGTRLTVL.

The chain carries TRBV6-2 or TRBV6-3 and TRBJ1-2, with D tentatively TRBD1 (6 bases). Germline values: CDR1 MNHEY, CDR2 SVGEGT. The length of the CDR3 is 12 residues. Deletions cut 5 bases from V and 5 bases from J, with 9 bases between. This CDR3 is CASSRDKYGYTF. For the CDR3, the DNA is TGTGCCAGCAGTCGGGACAAGTATGGCTACACCTTC.

The rearrangement joins TRBV28 to TRBJ1-3; 9 bases are a match to TRBD1. With V trimmed by 6 bases and J by 0 bases, 12 bases remained unmatched. The CDR3 is 18 amino acids. The germline gives CDR1 MDHEN, CDR2 SYDVKM. CDR3 protein: CASSPGGTGKISGNTIYF. CDR3 coding DNA: TGTGCCAGCAGCCCTGGAGGGACAGGGAAAATCTCTGGAAACACCATATATTTT.

The J gene is TRBJ2-5, the V gene TRBV19; TRBD1 matches 9 bases. CDR3 length: 14 residues. The ends lost 3 bases at V and 3 bases at J; junction bases unmatched: 2. Germline V gives CDR1 LNHDA, CDR2 SQIVND (reference sequence). Here the CDR3 reads CASSIRDREETQYF. For the CDR3, the DNA is TGTGCCAGTAGTATTAGGGACAGGGAAGAGACCCAGTACTTC. Full variable domain (outside the CDR3, taken from reference TRBV19 and TRBJ2-5): DGGITQSPKYLFRKEGQNVTLSCEQNLNHDAMYWYRQDPGQGLRLIYYSQIVNDFQKGDIAEGYSVSREKKESFPLTVTSAQKNPTAFYLCASSIRDREETQYFGPGTRLLVL.

The chain uses TRBV5-1 and TRBJ1-4, with D uncertain. CDR1 SGHRS and CDR2 YFSETQ come from the germline V gene. The CDR3 is 14 amino acids. Between the trimmed V and J ends, which lost 1 base and 2 bases, there was a span of 6 bases. The CDR3 bases are TGCGCCAGCAGCTTGCAGTCGACTAATGAAAAACTGTTTTTT. This codes for CASSLQSTNEKLFF.

This chain links TRBV7-2 with TRBJ1-5; unclear D gene. Germline V gene data show CDR1 as SGHTA and CDR2 as FQGNSA. This CDR3 contains 16 residues. V dropped 1 base and J dropped 8 bases, with 18 bases sitting between them. The DNA of the CDR3 is TGTGCCAGCAGCTTAGGTGGTTCGGTGTCCAGGAAGCCCCAGCATTTT. Its translation: CASSLGGSVSRKPQHF.

This clone was seen only a few times. The chain has TRBV14 and TRBJ2-7; possibly TRBD1 for D (6 bases). CDR3 length: 16 residues. The ends were cut back, 1 base at V and 4 bases at J, with 17 bases in the middle. Looked up from germline, CDR1 is SGHDN and CDR2 is FVKESK. The CDR3 DNA reads TGTGCCAGCAGCCAAGGGGTTCAGGGGATGAATTACGAGCAGTACTTC. This sequence encodes CASSQGVQGMNYEQYF.

V and J are TRBV13 and TRBJ2-5, with TRBD2 as a possible D gene (5 bases). CDR3 length: 14 residues. Trimming removed 5 bases from V and 2 bases from J, with 12 bases in between. Germline CDR1 PRHDT, CDR2 FYEKMQ (reference sequence). CDR3 DNA sequence: TGTGCCAGCAGCCTCCTTCAGCGGCAAGAGACCCAGTACTTC. Translation: CASSLLQRQETQYF.

The genes are TRBV28 and TRBJ1-1; D unresolved. Germline values: CDR1 MDHEN, CDR2 SYDVKM. V was shortened by 7 bases and J by 3 bases, with 12 bases between the two germline ends. The CDR3 spans 13 residues. The CDR3 is CASTGWDDTEAFF. CDR3 bases: TGTGCCAGCACGGGGTGGGATGACACTGAAGCTTTCTTT.

The chain combines TRBV28 with TRBJ2-7; no reliable D call. Looked up from germline, CDR1 is MDHEN and CDR2 is SYDVKM. The CDR3 contains 16 residues. V was clipped by 0 bases and J by 2 bases, with 14 bases between them. CDR3 protein: CASSLWQFSFTYEQYF. The CDR3, as DNA: TGTGCCAGCAGTTTATGGCAGTTCTCCTTTACCTACGAGCAGTACTTC.

This sequence joins TRBV6-5 and TRBJ2-7; the D gene is possibly TRBD1 (5 bases). Trimming left V 8 bases short and J 3 bases short, with 14 bases between. Germline V gene data show CDR1 as MNHEY and CDR2 as SVGAGI. The CDR3 loop spans 13 amino acids. This CDR3 reads CASGHTTHYEQYF. DNA of the CDR3: TGTGCCAGCGGACACACCACACACTACGAGCAGTACTTC.

CDR3 in amino acids: CASSGTSGGTGELFF. In DNA form, the CDR3 reads TGTGCCAGCAGCGGGACTAGCGGGGGCACCGGGGAGCTGTTTTTT. The chain carries TRBV6-5 and TRBJ2-2; 14 nucleotides match TRBD2. V lost 6 bases and J lost 4; bases outside the gene matches: 1. The length of the CDR3 is 15 residues. Germline V gene sequence: CDR1 MNHEY, CDR2 SVGAGI.

The V call is TRBV5-4, the J call TRBJ1-1, with 11 nucleotides matching TRBD1. With V trimmed by 2 bases and J by 3 bases, 3 bases remained unmatched. The V gene's germline CDR1 is SGHNT and CDR2 YYREEE (reference sequence). The CDR3 has 15 residues. The CDR3 loop reads CASSFRTGGHTEAFF. CDR3 DNA sequence: TGTGCCAGCAGCTTTCGGACAGGGGGCCACACTGAAGCTTTCTTT.

The chain couples TRBV28 to TRBJ1-1, with unresolved D. Germline CDR1 reads MDHEN; CDR2 reads SYDVKM. This CDR3 contains 14 residues. V lost 5 bases and J lost 1, with 11 bases in between. As DNA, the CDR3 is TGTGCCAGCAGTCTCCCTCGTAGGAACACTGAAGCTTTCTTT. Protein sequence: CASSLPRRNTEAFF.

The chain uses TRBV24-1 and TRBJ2-3; no clear D. V lost 5 bases, J lost 2 bases, and 13 bases lay in between. CDR3 length: 15 residues. CDR1 and CDR2 from the germline V gene are KGHDR and SFDVKD. CDR3 amino acids: CATSAGFFYTDTQYF. DNA for the CDR3: TGTGCCACCAGTGCAGGTTTCTTTTACACAGATACGCAGTATTTT.

The J gene is TRBJ2-1, the V gene TRBV7-2; D is possibly TRBD1 (6 bases). Deletions cut 5 bases from V and 5 bases from J, with 19 bases between. CDR3 length equals 16 residues. Germline values: CDR1 SGHTA, CDR2 FQGNSA. The DNA of the CDR3 is TGTGCCAGCAGCCCCGACCGGATCAGGGGAGACAATGAGCAGTTCTTC. It specifies CASSPDRIRGDNEQFF.

The CDR3 reads CSVEGGRAPDTQYF. The DNA for the CDR3 is TGCAGCGTTGAAGGTGGGAGGGCCCCAGATACGCAGTATTTT. This chain joins TRBV29-1 and TRBJ2-3; 7 bases match TRBD2. Germline CDR1 reads SQVTM; CDR2 reads ANQGSEA. This CDR3 has 14 amino acids. The V gene end was trimmed by 1 base and the J gene end by 4 bases; junction bases not matched to a gene: 5.

This chain's CDR3 is CASSQDGGVGNQPQHF. CDR3 coding DNA: TGCGCCAGCAGCCAAGATGGCGGGGTCGGCAATCAGCCCCAGCATTTT. This rearrangement joins TRBV4-1 to TRBJ1-5; unclear D gene. Germline CDR1 MGHRA, CDR2 YSYEKL. The CDR3 is 16 amino acids. Deletions cut 0 bases from V and 2 bases from J, with 11 bases between.

The V gene is TRBV27, the J gene TRBJ2-5, with 13 bases fitting TRBD2. Germline CDR1 reads MNHEY; CDR2 reads SMNVEV (reference sequence). The CDR3 consists of 16 residues. Trimming took 5 bases from V and 5 from J; bases not matched to a gene: 8. Here the CDR3 DNA reads TGTGCCAGCAGTCAAGGACTAGCGGGAGTAGGGGAGACCCAGTACTTC. Translating gives CASSQGLAGVGETQYF.

V is TRBV27 and J is TRBJ2-1; D perhaps matches TRBD1 (6 bases). The CDR3 is 13 amino acids. Trimming removed 8 bases at V and 4 bases at J, with 12 bases between. Germline loops: CDR1 MNHEY, CDR2 SMNVEV (reference sequence). The CDR3 spells CASAAGEYNEQFF. DNA of the CDR3: TGTGCCAGCGCGGCAGGGGAGTACAATGAGCAGTTCTTC.

In DNA, the CDR3 is TGTGCCAGCAGTTGGGGAGATCAGCCCCAGCATTTT. It translates to CASSWGDQPQHF. The V call is TRBV28, the J call TRBJ1-5; D not certain. Germline CDR1 reads MDHEN; CDR2 reads SYDVKM. V lost 4 bases, J lost 5 bases, and 6 bases lay in between. The CDR3 has 12 amino acids.

This sequence joins TRBV5-1 and TRBJ2-5; possible D gene TRBD1, 6 bases. The V gene's germline CDR1 is SGHRS and CDR2 YFSETQ. This CDR3 region has 16 residues. The germline V and J ends were trimmed by 3 bases and 4 bases, with 19 bases remaining between them. CDR3 nucleotides: TGCGCCAGCAGCTCCCAGACAGGCTCCCGACGAGAGACCCAGTACTTC. Amino acids: CASSSQTGSRRETQYF.

The chain carries TRBV7-2 and TRBJ2-3; the D gene is possibly TRBD2 (6 bases). CDR1 and CDR2 (germline): SGHTA, FQGNSA. This CDR3 contains 15 residues. Trimming took 7 bases from V and 2 from J, leaving 16 bases between them. The CDR3 reads CASTPLGGVTDTQYF. The CDR3 bases are TGTGCCAGCACCCCTTTGGGGGGAGTCACAGATACGCAGTATTTT.

The genes are TRBV7-9 and TRBJ2-1, with 10 nucleotides matching TRBD2. The trim removed 0 bases at V and 10 bases at J, leaving 0 bases unmatched. Germline V CDR1 and CDR2: SEHNR, FQNEAQ (reference sequence). This CDR3 has 13 residues. The CDR3 here is CASSLAGLAEQFF. The CDR3 DNA is TGTGCCAGCAGCTTAGCGGGACTAGCGGAGCAGTTCTTC.

J is TRBJ2-2 and V is TRBV5-1; 8 nucleotides line up with TRBD1. The germline V gene has CDR1 SGHRS and CDR2 YFSETQ. The trim removed 4 bases at V and 2 bases at J, leaving 4 bases unmatched. There are 15 residues in the CDR3. Here the CDR3 reads CASSRGQANTGELFF. For the CDR3, the DNA is TGCGCCAGCAGCCGGGGACAGGCTAACACCGGGGAGCTGTTTTTT. Drawing the rest from reference TRBV5-1 and TRBJ2-2, the complete variable domain is KAGVTQTPRYLIKTRGQQVTLSCSPISGHRSVSWYQQTPGQGLQFLFEYFSETQRNKGNFPGRFSGRQFSNSRSEMNVSTLELGDSALYLCASSRGQANTGELFFGEGSRLTVL.

To note about this clone: Within the sample, other DNA sequences also encode this same CDR3. V is TRBV5-1 and J is TRBJ2-7, with D maybe TRBD2 (6 bases). Trimming shortened V by 0 bases and J by 3 bases, and 13 bases separated the two germline ends. Germline CDR1 SGHRS, CDR2 YFSETQ. This CDR3 contains 15 residues. CDR3: CASSLVLGGNYEQYF. CDR3 coding DNA: TGCGCCAGCAGCTTGGTGTTGGGCGGGAACTACGAGCAGTACTTC.

This chain joins TRBV5-8 and TRBJ1-6; 12 bases match TRBD1. Trimming at V came to 9 bases and at J to 9 bases, leaving 10 bases not matched to a gene. CDR1 and CDR2 (germline): SGHTS, YDEGEE. The CDR3 has 15 amino acids. CDR3 bases: TGTGCCACCAGGATGGGGACAGGGGGCTTTTCACCCCTCCACTTT. Protein: CATRMGTGGFSPLHF.

In DNA, the CDR3 is TGTGCCAGCAGCAACCAGGGTCCAGATACGCAGTATTTT. Translating gives CASSNQGPDTQYF. The rearrangement links TRBV11-2 to TRBJ2-3; D possibly corresponds to TRBD1 (5 bases). Germline CDR1 reads SGHAT; CDR2 reads FQNNGV. Trimming took 5 bases from V and 4 from J, leaving 10 bases between them. The CDR3 covers 13 residues.